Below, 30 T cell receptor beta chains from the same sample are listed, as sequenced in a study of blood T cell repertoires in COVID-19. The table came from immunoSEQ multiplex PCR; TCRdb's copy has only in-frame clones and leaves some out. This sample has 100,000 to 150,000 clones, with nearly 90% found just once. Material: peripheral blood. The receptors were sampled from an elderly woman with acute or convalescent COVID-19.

The CDR3 region has the DNA TGTGCCAGCAGTTCCCGCGAAGCGGCGAACACCGGGGAGCTGTTTTTT. It encodes CASSSREAANTGELFF. The rearrangement uses TRBV6-5 and TRBJ2-2; D is possibly TRBD2 (5 bases). This CDR3 is built from 16 residues. In germline, CDR1 is MNHEY, CDR2 SVGAGI. V was cut by 4 bases and J by 0 bases, with 12 bases left in between.

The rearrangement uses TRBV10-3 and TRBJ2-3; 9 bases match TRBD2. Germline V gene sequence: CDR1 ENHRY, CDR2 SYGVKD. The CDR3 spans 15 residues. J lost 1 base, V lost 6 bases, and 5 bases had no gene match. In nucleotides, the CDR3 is TGTGCCATCAGAGGTAGCGGGAGAGGCACAGATACGCAGTATTTT. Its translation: CAIRGSGRGTDTQYF.

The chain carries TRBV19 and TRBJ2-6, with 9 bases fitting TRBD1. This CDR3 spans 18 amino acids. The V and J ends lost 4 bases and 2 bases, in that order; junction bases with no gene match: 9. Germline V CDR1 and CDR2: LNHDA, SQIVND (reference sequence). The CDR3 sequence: CASSRTGGVKTGANVLTF. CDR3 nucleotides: TGTGCCAGTAGTAGAACAGGGGGCGTTAAGACTGGGGCCAACGTCCTGACTTTC. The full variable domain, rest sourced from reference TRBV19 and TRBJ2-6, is DGGITQSPKYLFRKEGQNVTLSCEQNLNHDAMYWYRQDPGQGLRLIYYSQIVNDFQKGDIAEGYSVSREKKESFPLTVTSAQKNPTAFYLCASSRTGGVKTGANVLTFGAGSRLTVL.

CDR3 coding DNA: TGTGCCAGTAGGCTCGACGGGAACTATGGCTACACCTTC. Translating gives CASRLDGNYGYTF. The genes are TRBV19 and TRBJ1-2; D remains unclear. Germline CDR1 reads LNHDA; CDR2 reads SQIVND (reference sequence). Trimming shortened V by 6 bases and J by 2 bases, and 10 bases separated the two germline ends. The CDR3 is made up of 13 amino acids.

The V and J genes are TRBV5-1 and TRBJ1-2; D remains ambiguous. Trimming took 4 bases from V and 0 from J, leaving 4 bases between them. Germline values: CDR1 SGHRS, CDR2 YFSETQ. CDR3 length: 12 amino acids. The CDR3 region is CASSPSNYGYTF. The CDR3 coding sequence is TGCGCCAGCAGCCCTTCTAACTATGGCTACACCTTC.

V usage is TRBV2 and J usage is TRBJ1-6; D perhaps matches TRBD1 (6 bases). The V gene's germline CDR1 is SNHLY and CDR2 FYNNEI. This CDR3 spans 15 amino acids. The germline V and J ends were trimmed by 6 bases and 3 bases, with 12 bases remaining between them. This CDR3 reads CASRPTGYYNSPLHF. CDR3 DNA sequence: TGTGCCAGCAGACCGACAGGTTACTATAATTCACCCCTCCACTTT.

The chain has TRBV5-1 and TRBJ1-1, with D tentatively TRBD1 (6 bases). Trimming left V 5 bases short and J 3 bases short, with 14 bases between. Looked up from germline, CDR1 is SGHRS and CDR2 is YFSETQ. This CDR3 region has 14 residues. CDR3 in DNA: TGCGCCAGCAGGGCGGGGGGCGCGGACACTGAAGCTTTCTTT. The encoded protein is CASRAGGADTEAFF.

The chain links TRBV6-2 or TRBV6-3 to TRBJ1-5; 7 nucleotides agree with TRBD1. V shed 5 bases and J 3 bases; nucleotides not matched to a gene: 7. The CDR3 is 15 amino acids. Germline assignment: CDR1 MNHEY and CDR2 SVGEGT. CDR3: CASSLGQAHNQPQHF. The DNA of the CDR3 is TGTGCCAGCAGTCTAGGACAGGCCCACAATCAGCCCCAGCATTTT.

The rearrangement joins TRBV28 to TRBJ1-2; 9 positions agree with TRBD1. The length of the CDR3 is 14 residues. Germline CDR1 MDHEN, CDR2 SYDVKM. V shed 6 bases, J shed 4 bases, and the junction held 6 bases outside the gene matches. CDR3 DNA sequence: TGTGCCAGCAGCCTGACAGGGGGTCTCTATGGCTACACCTTC. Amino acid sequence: CASSLTGGLYGYTF.

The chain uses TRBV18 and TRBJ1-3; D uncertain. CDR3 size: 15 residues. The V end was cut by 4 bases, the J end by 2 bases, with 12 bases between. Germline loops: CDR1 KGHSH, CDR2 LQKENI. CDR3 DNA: TGTGCCAGCTCACTCAAGTCCAGTGCTGGAAACACCATATATTTT. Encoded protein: CASSLKSSAGNTIYF.

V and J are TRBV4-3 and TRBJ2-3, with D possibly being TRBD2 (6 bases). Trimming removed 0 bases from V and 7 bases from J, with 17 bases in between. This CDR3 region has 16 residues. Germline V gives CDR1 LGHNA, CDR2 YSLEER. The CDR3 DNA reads TGCGCCAGCAGCCAAGATGGGCGGGGCCAGTGGAATACGCAGTATTTT. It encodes CASSQDGRGQWNTQYF.

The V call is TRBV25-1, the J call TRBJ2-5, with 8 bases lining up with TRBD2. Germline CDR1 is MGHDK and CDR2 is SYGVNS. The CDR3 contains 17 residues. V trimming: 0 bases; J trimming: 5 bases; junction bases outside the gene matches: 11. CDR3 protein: CASSEYETGGPSETQYF. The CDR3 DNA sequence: TGTGCCAGCAGTGAATATGAGACGGGAGGGCCGAGTGAGACCCAGTACTTC. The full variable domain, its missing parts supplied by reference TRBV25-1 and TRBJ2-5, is EADIYQTPRYLVIGTGKKITLECSQTMGHDKMYWYQQDPGMELHLIHYSYGVNSTEKGDLSSESTVSRIRTEHFPLTLESARPSHTSQYLCASSEYETGGPSETQYFGPGTRLLVL.

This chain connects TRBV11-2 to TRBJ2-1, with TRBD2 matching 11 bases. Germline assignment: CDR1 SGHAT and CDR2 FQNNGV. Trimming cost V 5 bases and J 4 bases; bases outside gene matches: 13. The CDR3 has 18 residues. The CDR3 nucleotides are TGTGCCAGCAGCCGTTCTAGCGGGAGGCCTTCCAGATACAATGAGCAGTTCTTC. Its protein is CASSRSSGRPSRYNEQFF.

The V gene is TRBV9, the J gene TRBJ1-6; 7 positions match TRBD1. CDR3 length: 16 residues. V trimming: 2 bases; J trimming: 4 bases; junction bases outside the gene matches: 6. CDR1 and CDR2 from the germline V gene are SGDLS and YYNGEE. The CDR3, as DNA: TGTGCCAGCAGCGTGGGAGGACAGGCGTATAATTCACCCCTCCACTTT. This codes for CASSVGGQAYNSPLHF.

CDR3 protein: CATQGGNQPQHF. CDR3 in DNA: TGTGCCACCCAGGGTGGCAATCAGCCCCAGCATTTT. The gene calls are TRBV19 and TRBJ1-5; possible D gene TRBD1, 5 bases. CDR3 length: 12 residues. V lost 10 bases and J lost 2, with 9 bases in between. Germline V gene data show CDR1 as LNHDA and CDR2 as SQIVND (reference sequence).

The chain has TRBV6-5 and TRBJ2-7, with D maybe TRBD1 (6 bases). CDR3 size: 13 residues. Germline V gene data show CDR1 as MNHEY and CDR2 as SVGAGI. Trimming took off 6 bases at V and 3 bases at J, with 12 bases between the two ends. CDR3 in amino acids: CASRSGQYYEQYF. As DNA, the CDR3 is TGTGCCAGCAGATCAGGACAGTACTACGAGCAGTACTTC.

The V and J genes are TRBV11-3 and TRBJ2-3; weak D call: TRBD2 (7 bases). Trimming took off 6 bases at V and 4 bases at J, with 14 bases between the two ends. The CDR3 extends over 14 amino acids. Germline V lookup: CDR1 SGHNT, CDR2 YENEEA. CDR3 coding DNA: TGTGCCAGCAGTCAGGGGAGGGGTGCAGATACGCAGTATTTT. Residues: CASSQGRGADTQYF.

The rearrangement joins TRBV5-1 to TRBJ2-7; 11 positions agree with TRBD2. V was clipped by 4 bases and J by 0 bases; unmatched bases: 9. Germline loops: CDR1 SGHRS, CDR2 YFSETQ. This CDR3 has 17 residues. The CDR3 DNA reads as TGCGCCAGCAGCACCGGGACTAGCGGCCCCGGCTCCTACGAGCAGTACTTC. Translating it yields CASSTGTSGPGSYEQYF.

CDR3 in amino acids: CSVEAGVGNEQFF. DNA of the CDR3: TGCAGCGTTGAGGCGGGGGTAGGCAATGAGCAGTTCTTC. The chain links TRBV29-1 to TRBJ2-1; 7 nucleotides line up with TRBD2. V dropped 3 bases and J dropped 6; count of bases not matched to a gene: 5. This CDR3 comprises 13 residues. Per germline, CDR1 SQVTM and CDR2 ANQGSEA.

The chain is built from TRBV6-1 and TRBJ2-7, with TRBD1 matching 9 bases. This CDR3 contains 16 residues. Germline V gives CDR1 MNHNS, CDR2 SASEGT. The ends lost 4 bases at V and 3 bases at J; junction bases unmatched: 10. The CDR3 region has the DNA TGTGCCAGCAGTGGGACTGGACAGGGGAGGGGCTACGAGCAGTACTTC. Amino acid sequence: CASSGTGQGRGYEQYF.

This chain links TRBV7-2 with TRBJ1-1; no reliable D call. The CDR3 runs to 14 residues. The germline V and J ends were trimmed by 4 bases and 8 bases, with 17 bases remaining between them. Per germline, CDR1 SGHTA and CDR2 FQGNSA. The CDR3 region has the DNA TGTGCCAGCAGCTCGATGCCCAGTCGGGGAGAAGCTTTCTTT. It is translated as CASSSMPSRGEAFF. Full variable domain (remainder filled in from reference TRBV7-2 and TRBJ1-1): GAGVSQSPSNKVTEKGKDVELRCDPISGHTALYWYRQSLGQGLEFLIYFQGNSAPDKSGLPSDRFSAERTGGSVSTLTIQRTQQEDSAVYLCASSSMPSRGEAFFGQGTRLTVV.

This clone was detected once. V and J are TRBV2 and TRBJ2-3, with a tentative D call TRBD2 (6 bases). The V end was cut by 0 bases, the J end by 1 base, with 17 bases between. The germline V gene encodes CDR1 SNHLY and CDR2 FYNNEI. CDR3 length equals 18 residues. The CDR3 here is CASSEALTSHLRTDTQYF. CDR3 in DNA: TGTGCCAGCAGTGAAGCGCTTACTAGCCACCTACGCACAGATACGCAGTATTTT. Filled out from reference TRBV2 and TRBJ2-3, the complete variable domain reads EPEVTQTPSHQVTQMGQEVILRCVPISNHLYFYWYRQILGQKVEFLVSFYNNEISEKSEIFDDQFSVERPDGSNFTLKIRSTKLEDSAMYFCASSEALTSHLRTDTQYFGPGTRLTVL.

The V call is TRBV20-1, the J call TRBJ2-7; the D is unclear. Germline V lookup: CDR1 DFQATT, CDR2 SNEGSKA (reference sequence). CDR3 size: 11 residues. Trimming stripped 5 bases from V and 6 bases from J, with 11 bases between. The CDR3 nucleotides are TGCAGTGCTCCCCTAGTATTCGAGCAGTACTTC. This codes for CSAPLVFEQYF.

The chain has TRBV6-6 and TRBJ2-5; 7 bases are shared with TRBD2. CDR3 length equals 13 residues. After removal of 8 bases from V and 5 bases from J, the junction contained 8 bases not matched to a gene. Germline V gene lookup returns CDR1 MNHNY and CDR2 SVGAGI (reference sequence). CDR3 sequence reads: CASGRERFETQYF. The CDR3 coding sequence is TGTGCCAGCGGGCGGGAGAGATTTGAGACCCAGTACTTC.

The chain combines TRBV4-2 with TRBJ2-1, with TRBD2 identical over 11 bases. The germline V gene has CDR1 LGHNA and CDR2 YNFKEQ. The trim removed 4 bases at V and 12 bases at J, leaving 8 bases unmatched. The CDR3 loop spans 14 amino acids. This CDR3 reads CASSLEASGRTQFF. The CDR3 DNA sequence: TGTGCCAGCAGCCTAGAAGCTAGCGGGAGGACGCAGTTCTTC.

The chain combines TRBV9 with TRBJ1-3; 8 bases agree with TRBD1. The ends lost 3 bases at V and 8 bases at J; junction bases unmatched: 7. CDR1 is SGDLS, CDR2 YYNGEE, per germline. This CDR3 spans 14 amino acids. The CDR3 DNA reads TGTGCCAGCAGCGCCCGGACAGGGTGGGACACCATATATTTT. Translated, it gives CASSARTGWDTIYF. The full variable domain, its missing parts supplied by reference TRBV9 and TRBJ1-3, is DSGVTQTPKHLITATGQRVTLRCSPRSGDLSVYWYQQSLDQGLQFLIQYYNGEERAKGNILERFSAQQFPDLHSELNLSSLELGDSALYFCASSARTGWDTIYFGEGSWLTVV.

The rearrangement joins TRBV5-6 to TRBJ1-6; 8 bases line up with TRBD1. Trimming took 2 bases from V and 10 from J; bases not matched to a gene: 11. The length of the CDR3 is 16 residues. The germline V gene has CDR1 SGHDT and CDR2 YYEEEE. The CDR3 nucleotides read TGTGCCAGCAGCTTAAACGGACAGGGCAGGGGATCACCCCTCCACTTT. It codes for CASSLNGQGRGSPLHF.

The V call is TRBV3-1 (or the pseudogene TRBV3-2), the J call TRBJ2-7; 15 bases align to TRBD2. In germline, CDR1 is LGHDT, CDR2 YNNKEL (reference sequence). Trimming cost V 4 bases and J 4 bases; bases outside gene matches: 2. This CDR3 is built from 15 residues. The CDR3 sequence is CASSLGTSGRYEQYF. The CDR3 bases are TGTGCCAGCAGCCTAGGGACTAGCGGGAGGTACGAGCAGTACTTC.

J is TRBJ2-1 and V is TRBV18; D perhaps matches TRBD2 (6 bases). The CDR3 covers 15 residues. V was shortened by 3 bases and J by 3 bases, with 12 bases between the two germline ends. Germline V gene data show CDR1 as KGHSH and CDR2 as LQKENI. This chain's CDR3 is CASSPPAGIYNEQFF. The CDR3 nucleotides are TGTGCCAGCTCACCCCCCGCGGGAATCTACAATGAGCAGTTCTTC.

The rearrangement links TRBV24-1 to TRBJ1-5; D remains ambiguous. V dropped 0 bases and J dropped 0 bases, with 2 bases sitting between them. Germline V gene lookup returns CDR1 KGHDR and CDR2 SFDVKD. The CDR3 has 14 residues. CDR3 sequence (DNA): TGTGCCACCAGTGATTTGCGTAGCAATCAGCCCCAGCATTTT. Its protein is CATSDLRSNQPQHF.